This T cell receptor beta chain was observed in a study of cytomegalovirus exposure and HLA in healthy donors. The CDR3 length is 14 residues. Germline V gene lookup returns CDR1 KGHSH and CDR2 LQKENI. The V gene lost 2 bases and the J gene lost 9 bases, with 14 bases spanning the gap. Vbeta (60) and Jbeta (13) primers were used in the PCR. Clones were sequenced by immunoSEQ multiplex PCR, and TCRdb holds only the in-frame ones, with some missing. The sample records 110,000 to 150,000 clones, roughly a tenth being singletons. The specimen was PBMCs. V usage is TRBV18 and J usage is TRBJ2-1; tentatively, D is TRBD1 (5 bases). The receptor's source is a male donor in good health and CMV-seronegative. The CDR3 loop is CASSPASARGEQFF. The DNA of the CDR3 is TGTGCCAGCTCACCAGCCAGCGCAAGGGGTGAGCAGTTCTTC.